Presented here are 10 T cell receptor beta chains from one specimen sequenced in a study of T cells after yellow fever vaccination (dated by TCRdb to between 2019 and 2020). The library came from 5' RACE. Sequencing was performed on an Illumina HiSeq 2500. TCRdb reworked the public reads: Q25 trimming with fastp, MiXCR clone assembly, productive beta chains retained. Rows matching on CDR3 protein sequence are summarized as one entry with the most common DNA and genes. Here the sample has 100,000 to 150,000 distinct CDR3 sequences; roughly 6.8% occur a single time. 2.5% to 3% of the sample goes to the ten largest clones. The treatment or condition label for this specimen denotes: live attenuated yellow fever vaccine strain. Source: CD4+ T cells sorted from PBMCs, taken roughly 47 days after the first yellow fever vaccination. Every receptor here comes from a man aged 18-30 years who received the YFV17D yellow fever vaccine.

This clonotype was counted at least ten times. V and J are TRBV7-9 and TRBJ2-5; D not certain. CDR1 is SEHNR, CDR2 FQNEAQ, per germline (reference sequence). Trimming shortened V by 5 bases and J by 7 bases, and 14 bases separated the two germline ends. The CDR3 loop spans 13 amino acids. CDR3 DNA sequence: TGTGCCAGCAGCCTGGGCGGCTCCGGGACCCAGTACTTC. It is translated as CASSLGGSGTQYF.

This clonotype has ten or more counts. The chain uses TRBV11-2 and TRBJ2-4, with D possibly matching TRBD2 (6 bases). The CDR3 loop spans 15 amino acids. Between the trimmed V and J ends, which lost 6 bases and 4 bases, there was a span of 16 bases. Germline V lookup: CDR1 SGHAT, CDR2 FQNNGV. The CDR3 loop reads CASSSQPGTKNIQYF. The CDR3 DNA is TGTGCCAGCAGTTCACAACCCGGGACTAAAAACATTCAGTACTTC.

This clonotype was detected many times. The chain carries TRBV6-5 and TRBJ1-1; possible D gene TRBD1, 6 bases. The CDR3 sequence is 14 residues long. Trimming stripped 0 bases from V and 5 bases from J, with 10 bases between. CDR1 is MNHEY and CDR2 is SVGAGI in the germline V gene. The CDR3 protein is CASSYSNTGTEAFF. As DNA, the CDR3 is TGTGCCAGCAGTTACTCGAATACAGGGACTGAAGCTTTCTTT.

This clonotype came up a few times. The chain combines TRBV20-1 with TRBJ2-2; 10 bases align to TRBD1. The length of the CDR3 is 14 residues. The V and J ends lost 1 base and 5 bases, in that order; junction bases with no gene match: 1. The germline V gene has CDR1 DFQATT and CDR2 SNEGSKA (reference sequence). The chain's CDR3 is CSARGQGATGELFF. For the CDR3, the DNA is TGCAGTGCTAGAGGACAGGGGGCAACCGGGGAGCTGTTTTTT.

The V call is TRBV18, the J call TRBJ1-5, with D uncertain. The germline CDR1 and CDR2 sequences are KGHSH and LQKENI. V lost 2 bases and J 2 bases, leaving 7 bases between the germline ends. The CDR3 has 14 residues. The CDR3 region is CASSPTNGNQPQHF. DNA for the CDR3: TGTGCCAGCTCACCAACGAACGGCAATCAGCCCCAGCATTTT. The variable domain in full, with the rest retrieved from reference TRBV18 and TRBJ1-5, is NAGVMQNPRHLVRRRGQEARLRCSPMKGHSHVYWYRQLPEEGLKFMVYLQKENIIDESGMPKERFSAEFPKEGPSILRIQQVVRGDSAAYFCASSPTNGNQPQHFGDGTRLSIL.

This clonotype was detected only a few times. The chain joins TRBV20-1 to TRBJ2-7, with 10 positions matching TRBD1. The CDR3 contains 15 residues. The V segment lost 4 bases and the J segment 0 bases; nucleotides outside the gene matches: 6. Germline V gene sequence: CDR1 DFQATT, CDR2 SNEGSKA (reference sequence). The CDR3 bases are TGCAGTGCTATCCCCGGGACAGGGGCCTCCTACGAGCAGTACGTC. This encodes CSAIPGTGASYEQYV.

This clonotype was found many times. The V call is TRBV2, the J call TRBJ2-7; TRBD1 or TRBD2 may be the D gene (6 bases each). V was clipped by 7 bases and J by 3 bases, with 13 bases between them. Germline V gene data show CDR1 as SNHLY and CDR2 as FYNNEI. CDR3 length: 13 residues. CDR3 region: CASTRDTNYEQYF. CDR3 in DNA: TGTGCCAGCACGCGGGACACCAACTACGAGCAGTACTTC. Using reference TRBV2 and TRBJ2-7 for the parts outside the CDR3, the full variable domain is EPEVTQTPSHQVTQMGQEVILRCVPISNHLYFYWYRQILGQKVEFLVSFYNNEISEKSEIFDDQFSVERPDGSNFTLKIRSTKLEDSAMYFCASTRDTNYEQYFGPGTRLTVT.

This clonotype was seen repeatedly, ten times or more. A read error may account for a junction end that differs from germline. V is TRBV7-2 and J is TRBJ2-7, with D perhaps TRBD2 (5 bases). The V gene's germline CDR1 is SGHTA and CDR2 FQGNSA. The CDR3 extends over 12 amino acids. The CDR3 nucleotides are TGTGCCAGCAGCCCCCGTACGGGGTCTGTTGACTTC. Translated, it gives CASSPRTGSVDF.

As regards this clonotype: With a much larger clone just one base away, this may be a read error. This chain connects TRBV28 to TRBJ2-5; D gene unclear. CDR3 length: 12 residues. Germline CDR1 reads MDHEN; CDR2 reads SYDVKM. The CDR3 region has the DNA TGTGCCAGCAGTTTGAGGTCAGAGTCCCAGTACTTC. Translation: CASSLRSESQYF.

In its sample, this clonotype was seen many times. The genes are TRBV18 and TRBJ2-1; 9 nucleotides agree with TRBD2. CDR3 length equals 14 residues. With V trimmed by 5 bases and J by 3 bases, 2 bases remained unmatched. Germline V gives CDR1 KGHSH, CDR2 LQKENI. The CDR3: CASSASGIYNEQFF. CDR3 DNA sequence: TGTGCCAGCTCAGCTAGCGGGATCTACAATGAGCAGTTCTTC.